A selection of T cell receptor beta chains follows, all from one sample in a study of shared clonotypes between healthy human individuals. This table comes from immunoSEQ multiplex PCR, and its TCRdb copy is limited to in-frame clones, with some not included. This sample has some 470,000 clones, with approximately 80% found just once. Sequenced sample: PBMCs. The receptors derive from a woman aged 40 to 49 in good health. Some clones in this sample may be carry-over from other donors' samples. Both conserved end residues are trimmed from each CDR3. Some rows have no size entry. The others give once, few or many, or a class for an expanded clone.

>15|few|TRBJ2-6|TRBV14
ASSPTIFDSGANVLT
>13|-|TRBJ1-1|TRBV15
ATSRGDRVNTEAF
>11|-|TRBJ1-5|TRBV28
ASREYSNQPQH
>13|-|TRBJ2-7|TRBV5-1
ASSLVASGGYEQY
>16|once|TRBJ2-2|TRBV19
ASSTGWLAEANTGELF
>17|-|TRBJ2-6|TRBV18
ASSPNPGQGASGANVLT
>11|-|TRBJ2-7|TRBV28
ASRPNRVSEQY
>12|-|TRBJ2-4|TRBV5-1
ASSSGTSKNIQY
>12|-|TRBJ2-7|TRBV5-1
ASKRRTDAYEQY
>11|-|TRBJ1-2|TRBV2
ASIKDENYGYT
>12|-|TRBJ2-1|TRBV7-3
ASSLVGGSNEQF